This section outlines one T cell receptor (beta chain) sequence together with its context. The record originates from a study of blood T cell repertoires in COVID-19. Study-wide context: The analysed material was cDNA or gDNA that came from T cells, B-cell-depleted T cells, or PBMCs.

Germline loops: CDR1 SEHNR, CDR2 FQNEAQ (reference sequence). V shed 5 bases and J shed 3 bases, with 19 bases lying between them. The CDR3 is made up of 16 amino acids. Some clones are missing from TCRdb's copy, which holds only in-frame ones; the method was immunoSEQ multiplex PCR. The sample yields 200,000 to 250,000 clones, approximately 85% seen once. This receptor was identified in a man between 45 and 60 years old with acute or convalescent COVID-19. The sequenced sample consisted of peripheral blood. The gene calls are TRBV7-9 and TRBJ1-2; D is uncertain. The CDR3 is CASSRSGNRMDYGYTF. The CDR3 DNA reads as TGTGCCAGCAGCCGGAGCGGAAACAGAATGGACTATGGCTACACCTTC.